The 22 T cell receptor beta chains below all came from one sample that was sequenced in a study of tumor-infiltrating lymphocytes in oesophageal squamous cell carcinoma (dated by TCRdb to the mid-2010s). Library preparation employed PCR. Sequenced using an Illumina HiSeq 2000. TCRdb passed the public sequencing reads through fastp at Q25 and MiXCR, retaining productive beta sequences. Entries that share a CDR3 protein sequence are merged under the most common genes and DNA. Within this sample are 10,000 to 15,000 distinct CDR3 sequences, with around half of them counted one time only. Of the sample, roughly 27% falls within the top ten clones. Material for sequencing was esophageal tumor tissue. All receptors derive from a female donor with esophageal squamous cell carcinoma.

By share, this clonotype ranks as medium-sized (0.01 to 0.1%). The chain has TRBV10-3 and TRBJ1-4, with TRBD1 as a possible D gene (5 bases). With 0 bases removed from V and 7 bases from J, the gap between germline ends came to 12 bases. The CDR3 contains 15 residues. Germline V CDR1 and CDR2: ENHRY, SYGVKD. CDR3 DNA: TGTGCCATCAGTGAGTCGGGGCGTATAAGTGAAAAACTGTTTTTT. Encoded protein: CAISESGRISEKLFF.

The chain is built from TRBV28 and TRBJ2-3, with TRBD2 matching over 10 bases. The J call is in doubt because the DNA end fits TRBJ2-5 better. Germline V gives CDR1 MDHEN, CDR2 SYDVKM. CDR3 length: 16 amino acids. CDR3 DNA: TGTGCCAGCAGTTCCCCCGGGACTAGCGATTGGGAGACCCAGTACTTC. Its protein product is CASSSPGTSDWETQYF.

The chain carries TRBV10-3 and TRBJ2-7; 11 bases are shared with TRBD2. The ends lost 4 bases at V and 10 bases at J; junction bases unmatched: 9. The CDR3 totals 14 residues. The germline V gene encodes CDR1 ENHRY and CDR2 SYGVKD. CDR3 DNA: TGTGCCATCAGTGGGGGGACTAGCGGCGTAAACCAGTACTTC. It specifies CAISGGTSGVNQYF.

The chain combines TRBV7-2 with TRBJ2-6, with 9 bases aligning to TRBD2. TRBJ2-7 matches the DNA end more closely, so the J call is doubtful. Germline values: CDR1 SGHTA, CDR2 FQGNSA. CDR3 size: 15 residues. The CDR3 bases are TGTGCCAGCAGCTTAAGAGTGACTAGCGGCTACGAGCAGTACTTC. Amino acid sequence: CASSLRVTSGYEQYF.

The rearrangement links TRBV5-4 to TRBJ2-4; a weak D match, TRBD2 (6 bases). The DNA matches TRBJ2-7 better at its end, which makes the J call doubtful. Germline V gives CDR1 SGHNT, CDR2 YYREEE (reference sequence). This CDR3 is built from 14 residues. CDR3: CASSFGGSSYEQYF. The CDR3 DNA follows: TGTGCCAGCAGCTTCGGGGGAAGCTCCTACGAGCAGTACTTC.

This rearrangement joins TRBV11-2 to TRBJ2-3; no clear D gene. The J call may be mistaken, given a closer DNA end match to TRBJ2-2. Germline V gives CDR1 SGHAT, CDR2 FQNNGV. The CDR3 runs to 14 residues. The CDR3 loop is CASSLGHHTGELFF. CDR3 sequence (DNA): TGTGCCAGCAGCTTAGGGCACCACACCGGGGAGCTGTTTTTT.

This clonotype was picked up many times. Given a much more abundant clone one base away, this may be a read error. The chain couples TRBV7-9 to TRBJ2-7; D is undetermined. CDR3 length: 15 residues. Germline V gene data show CDR1 as SEHNR and CDR2 as FQNEAQ (reference sequence). V dropped 0 bases and J dropped 7 bases, with 16 bases sitting between them. CDR3 bases: TGTGCCAGCAGCTTAGCTAGCCCCAGAACGGAGGAGCAGTACTTC. Its translation is CASSLASPRTEEQYF.

The V gene is TRBV7-2, the J gene TRBJ2-6, with 7 bases that match TRBD2. Trimming cost V 3 bases and J 2 bases; bases outside gene matches: 1. CDR1 and CDR2 (germline): SGHTA, FQGNSA. This CDR3 contains 15 residues. The CDR3 is CASSFAGAGANVLTF. DNA of the CDR3: TGTGCCAGCAGCTTTGCGGGAGCTGGGGCCAACGTCCTGACTTTC. Looking up the rest from reference TRBV7-2 and TRBJ2-6 gives the full variable domain: GAGVSQSPSNKVTEKGKDVELRCDPISGHTALYWYRQSLGQGLEFLIYFQGNSAPDKSGLPSDRFSAERTGGSVSTLTIQRTQQEDSAVYLCASSFAGAGANVLTFGAGSRLTVL.

This clonotype occurred many times. The gene calls are TRBV18 and TRBJ1-6, with D maybe TRBD1 (6 bases). Trimming cost V 3 bases and J 0 bases, with 12 bases left between them. Germline V CDR1 and CDR2: KGHSH, LQKENI. CDR3 length: 17 amino acids. The CDR3 loop reads CASSPADRSSYNSPLHF. CDR3 in DNA: TGTGCCAGCTCACCCGCCGACAGGAGCTCCTATAATTCACCCCTCCACTTT.

This clonotype is termed medium-sized. The V call is TRBV7-9, the J call TRBJ2-5, with TRBD1 identical over 11 bases. The CDR3 sequence is 16 residues long. V shed 5 bases, J shed 5 bases, and the junction held 10 bases outside the gene matches. Germline-derived CDR1 and CDR2 are SEHNR and FQNEAQ (reference sequence). The CDR3 protein is CASSPGTGGLRETQYF. The CDR3 DNA follows: TGTGCCAGCAGCCCCGGGACAGGGGGACTGAGGGAGACCCAGTACTTC. The whole variable domain, filled in from reference TRBV7-9 and TRBJ2-5, reads DTGVSQNPRHKITKRGQNVTFRCDPISEHNRLYWYRQTLGQGPEFLTYFQNEAQLEKSRLLSDRFSAERPKGSFSTLEIQRTEQGDSAMYLCASSPGTGGLRETQYFGPGTRLLVL.

V gene TRBV7-9 combines with J gene TRBJ2-6; D not certain. Germline V gene lookup returns CDR1 SEHNR and CDR2 FQNEAQ (reference sequence). This CDR3 comprises 14 residues. V was cut by 5 bases and J by 2 bases, with 7 bases left in between. CDR3 region: CASSPTPGANVLTF. The DNA of the CDR3 is TGTGCCAGCAGCCCGACCCCTGGGGCCAACGTCCTGACTTTC.

This clonotype was counted at least ten times. V is TRBV10-3 and J is TRBJ2-1; TRBD1 is a possible D gene (6 bases). Germline CDR1 reads ENHRY; CDR2 reads SYGVKD. With 6 bases removed from V and 6 bases from J, the gap between germline ends came to 18 bases. The CDR3 extends over 15 amino acids. The DNA of the CDR3 is TGTGCCATCAGCTCAGGCTGGACAGCCTTCAATGAGCAGTTCTTC. This sequence encodes CAISSGWTAFNEQFF.

This chain joins TRBV7-2 and TRBJ2-1; possible D gene TRBD2, 7 bases. Gene TRBJ2-7 matches the end of the DNA better, so the J call may be wrong. There are 16 residues in the CDR3. Germline V gene data show CDR1 as SGHTA and CDR2 as FQGNSA. DNA for the CDR3: TGTGCCAGCAGCTTAGATGGGGGCGGGAGACCCTACGAGCAGTACTTC. Amino acids: CASSLDGGGRPYEQYF.

J is TRBJ2-3 and V is TRBV5-1; D gene unclear. The J call is in doubt because the DNA end fits TRBJ1-1 better. Germline V CDR1 and CDR2: SGHRS, YFSETQ. The CDR3 runs to 14 residues. The CDR3 nucleotides are TGCGCCAGCAGCTTGGCCCAAGCGAACACTGAAGCTTTCTTT. Encoded protein: CASSLAQANTEAFF.

The rearrangement links TRBV19 to TRBJ1-2; 7 bases are shared with TRBD1. This CDR3 spans 15 amino acids. Trimming at V came to 5 bases and at J to 0 bases, leaving 6 bases not matched to a gene. Looked up from germline, CDR1 is LNHDA and CDR2 is SQIVND (reference sequence). CDR3 nucleotide sequence: TGTGCCAGTAGTCCTCAGGGACAGTCTAACTATGGCTACACCTTC. It translates to CASSPQGQSNYGYTF.

This clonotype came up a few times. CDR3: CASSLETSGSYEQYF. The CDR3 region has the DNA TGTGCCAGCAGCTTAGAAACTAGCGGGAGTTACGAGCAGTACTTC. This rearrangement joins TRBV7-9 to TRBJ2-7, with 11 bases fitting TRBD2. V dropped 1 base and J dropped 4; count of bases not matched to a gene: 3. The germline V gene encodes CDR1 SEHNR and CDR2 FQNEAQ (reference sequence). The length of the CDR3 is 15 residues.

This clonotype was counted at least ten times. A much larger clone differs by one base, so this may be a read error. The rearrangement links TRBV7-8 to TRBJ2-5; D might be TRBD1 (7 bases). CDR3 length: 14 amino acids. Trimming pared 5 bases from V and 11 bases from J, leaving 21 bases between. Germline CDR1 and CDR2: SGHVS and FQNEAQ. The CDR3 protein is CASSLQGGYNEQYF. The DNA for the CDR3 is TGTGCCAGCAGCCTCCAGGGGGGCTACAATGAGCAGTACTTC.

This clonotype was counted ten times or more. The chain uses TRBV10-3 and TRBJ2-5; possibly TRBD2 for D (5 bases). The closer fit of TRBJ2-7 to the DNA end suggests the J call may be wrong. The CDR3 contains 13 residues. The germline V gene encodes CDR1 ENHRY and CDR2 SYGVKD. DNA of the CDR3: TGTGCCATCAGTGAGAGGGAGAAAACCGAGCAGTACTTC. Translated, it gives CAISEREKTEQYF.

This clonotype has just one count. V is TRBV7-8 and J is TRBJ2-3, with 11 bases that match TRBD2. The CDR3 spans 16 residues. V was pared by 4 bases and J by 4 bases, with 7 bases of the junction left unmatched. Looked up from germline, CDR1 is SGHVS and CDR2 is FQNEAQ. The chain's CDR3 is CASSYTSGRSADTQYF. The CDR3 region has the DNA TGTGCCAGCAGCTACACTAGCGGGAGATCCGCAGATACGCAGTATTTT.

The CDR3: CASSFLPLGEQYF. As DNA, the CDR3 is TGTGCCAGCAGCTTCCTTCCGCTCGGCGAGCAGTACTTC. V gene TRBV7-3 combines with J gene TRBJ2-7; D is unclear. CDR3 size: 13 residues. Germline CDR1 is SGHTA and CDR2 is FQGTGA. V lost 3 bases and J 6 bases, leaving 12 bases between the germline ends.

The V and J genes are TRBV10-2 and TRBJ1-5, with D hard to call. V was cut by 3 bases and J by 2 bases, with 14 bases left in between. Looked up from germline, CDR1 is WSHSY and CDR2 is SAAADI. The CDR3 is made up of 16 amino acids. The CDR3 DNA sequence: TGCGCCAGCAGTGACTCAATCCGGTTGGGCAATCAGCCCCAGCATTTT. Protein sequence: CASSDSIRLGNQPQHF.

This clonotype is classed as large (0.1 to 1%). For the CDR3, the DNA is TGTGCCAGCAGCTTGGGTGGGGGGGCGTACAATGAGCAGTTCTTC. It encodes CASSLGGGAYNEQFF. The gene calls are TRBV7-3 and TRBJ2-1; a weak D match, TRBD2 (7 bases). The CDR3 consists of 15 residues. Germline V gene data show CDR1 as SGHTA and CDR2 as FQGTGA. Trimming took off 3 bases at V and 4 bases at J, with 13 bases between the two ends.